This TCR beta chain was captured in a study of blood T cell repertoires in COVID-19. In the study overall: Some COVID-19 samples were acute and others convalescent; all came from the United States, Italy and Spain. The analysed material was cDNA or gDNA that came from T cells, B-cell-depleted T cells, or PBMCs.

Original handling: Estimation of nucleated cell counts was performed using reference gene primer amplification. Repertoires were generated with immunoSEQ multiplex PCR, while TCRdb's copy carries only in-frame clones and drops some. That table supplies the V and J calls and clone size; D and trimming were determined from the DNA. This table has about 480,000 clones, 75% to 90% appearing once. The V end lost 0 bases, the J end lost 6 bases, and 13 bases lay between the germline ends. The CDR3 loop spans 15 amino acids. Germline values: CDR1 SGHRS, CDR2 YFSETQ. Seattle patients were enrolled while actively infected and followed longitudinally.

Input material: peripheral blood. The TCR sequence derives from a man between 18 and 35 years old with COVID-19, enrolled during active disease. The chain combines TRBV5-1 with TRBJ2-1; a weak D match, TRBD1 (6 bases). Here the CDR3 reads CASSLDGQKANEQFF. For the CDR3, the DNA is TGCGCCAGCAGCTTGGATGGACAGAAAGCCAATGAGCAGTTCTTC.